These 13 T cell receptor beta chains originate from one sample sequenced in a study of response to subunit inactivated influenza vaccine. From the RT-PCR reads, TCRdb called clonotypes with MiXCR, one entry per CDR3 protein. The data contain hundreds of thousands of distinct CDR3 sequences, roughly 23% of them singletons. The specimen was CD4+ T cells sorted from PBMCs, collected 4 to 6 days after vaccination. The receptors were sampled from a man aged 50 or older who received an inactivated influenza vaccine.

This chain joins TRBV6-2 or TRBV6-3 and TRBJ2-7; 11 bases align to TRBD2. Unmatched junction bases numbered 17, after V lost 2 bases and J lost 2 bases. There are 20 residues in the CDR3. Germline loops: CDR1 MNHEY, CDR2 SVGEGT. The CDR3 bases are TGTGCCAGCAGTTACCCCTTAACGACTAGCGGGATAATGACAGCCTACGAGCAGTACTTC. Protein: CASSYPLTTSGIMTAYEQYF.

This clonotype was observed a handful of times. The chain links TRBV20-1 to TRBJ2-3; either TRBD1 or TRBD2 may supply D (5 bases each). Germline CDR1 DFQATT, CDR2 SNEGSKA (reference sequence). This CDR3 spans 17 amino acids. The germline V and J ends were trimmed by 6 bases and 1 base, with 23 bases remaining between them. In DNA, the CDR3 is TGCAGTGCCCGCCCGGGGCAGGCCAACGTTGGCACAGATACGCAGTATTTT. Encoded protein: CSARPGQANVGTDTQYF.

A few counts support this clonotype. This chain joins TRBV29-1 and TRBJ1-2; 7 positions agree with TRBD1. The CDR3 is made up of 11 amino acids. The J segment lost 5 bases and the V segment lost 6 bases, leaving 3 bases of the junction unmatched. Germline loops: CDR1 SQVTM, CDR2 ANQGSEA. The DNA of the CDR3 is TGCAGCGTGGGGGGACAGTATGGCTACACCTTC. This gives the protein CSVGGQYGYTF.

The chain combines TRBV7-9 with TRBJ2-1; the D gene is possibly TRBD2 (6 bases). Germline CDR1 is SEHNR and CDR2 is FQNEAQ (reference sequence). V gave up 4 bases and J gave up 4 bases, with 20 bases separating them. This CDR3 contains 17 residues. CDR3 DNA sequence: TGTGCCAGCAGCTCTTTAACGGACCAGCGGGCATACAATGAGCAGTTCTTC. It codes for CASSSLTDQRAYNEQFF.

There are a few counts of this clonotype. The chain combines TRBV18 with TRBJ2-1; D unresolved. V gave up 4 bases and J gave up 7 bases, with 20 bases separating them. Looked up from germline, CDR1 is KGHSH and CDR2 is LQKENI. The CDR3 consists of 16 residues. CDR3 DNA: TGTGCCAGCTCACACCCCATGGCCGACCGTACTAATGAGCAGTTCTTC. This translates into CASSHPMADRTNEQFF.

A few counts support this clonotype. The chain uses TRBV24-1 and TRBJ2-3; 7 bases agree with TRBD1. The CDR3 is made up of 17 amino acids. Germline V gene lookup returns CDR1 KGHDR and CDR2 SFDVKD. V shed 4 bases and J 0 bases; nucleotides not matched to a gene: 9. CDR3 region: CATSDPRTGTSTDTQYF. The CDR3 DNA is TGTGCCACCAGTGACCCTCGGACAGGTACTAGCACAGATACGCAGTATTTT.

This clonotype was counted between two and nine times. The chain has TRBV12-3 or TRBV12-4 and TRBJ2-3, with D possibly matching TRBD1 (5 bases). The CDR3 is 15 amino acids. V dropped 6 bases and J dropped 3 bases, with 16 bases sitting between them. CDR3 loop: CASSNSGLGTDTQYF. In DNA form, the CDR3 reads TGTGCCAGCAGCAACTCAGGGTTGGGGACAGATACGCAGTATTTT.

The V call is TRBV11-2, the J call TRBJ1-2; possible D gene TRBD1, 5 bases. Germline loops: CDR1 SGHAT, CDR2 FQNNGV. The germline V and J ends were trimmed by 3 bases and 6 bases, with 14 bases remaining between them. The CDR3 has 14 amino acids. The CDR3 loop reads CASSFTGAGHGYTF. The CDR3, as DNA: TGTGCCAGCAGCTTCACCGGGGCCGGCCATGGCTACACCTTC.

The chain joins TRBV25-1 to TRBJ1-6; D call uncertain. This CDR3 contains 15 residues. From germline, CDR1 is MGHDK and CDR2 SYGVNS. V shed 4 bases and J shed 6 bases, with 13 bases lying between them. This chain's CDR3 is CASSAAGFSNSPLHF. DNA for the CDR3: TGTGCCAGCAGTGCCGCAGGCTTCAGTAATTCACCCCTCCACTTT.

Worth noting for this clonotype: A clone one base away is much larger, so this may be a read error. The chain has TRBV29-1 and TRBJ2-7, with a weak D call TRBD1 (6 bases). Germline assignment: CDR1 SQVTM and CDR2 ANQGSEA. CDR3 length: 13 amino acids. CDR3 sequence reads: CSVEAGARYEKYF. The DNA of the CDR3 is TGCAGCGTCGAGGCAGGGGCCAGGTACGAGAAGTACTTC.

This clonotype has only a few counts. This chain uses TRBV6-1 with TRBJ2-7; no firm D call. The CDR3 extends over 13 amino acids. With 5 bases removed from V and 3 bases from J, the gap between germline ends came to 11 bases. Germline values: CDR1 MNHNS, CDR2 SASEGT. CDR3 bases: TGTGCCAGCAGTCGAAGTAGTTTCTACGAGCAGTACTTC. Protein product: CASSRSSFYEQYF.

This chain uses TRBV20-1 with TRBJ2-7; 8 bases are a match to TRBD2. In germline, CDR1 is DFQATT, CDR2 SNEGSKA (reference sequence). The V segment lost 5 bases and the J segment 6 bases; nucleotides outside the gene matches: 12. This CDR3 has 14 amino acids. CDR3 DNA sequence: TGCAGTGCTTCGGCGGGGGGCCCTCTAACCGAGCAGTACTTC. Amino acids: CSASAGGPLTEQYF.

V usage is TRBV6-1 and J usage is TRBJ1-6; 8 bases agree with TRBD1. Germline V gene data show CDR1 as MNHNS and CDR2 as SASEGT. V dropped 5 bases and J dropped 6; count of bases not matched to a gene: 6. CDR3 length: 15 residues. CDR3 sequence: CASSPRTGLNSPLHF. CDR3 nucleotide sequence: TGTGCCAGCAGTCCCAGGACAGGGCTTAATTCACCCCTCCACTTT.